Here is one T cell receptor (beta chain) with its context. The antigen remains undetermined. Documented treatment: approximately 18 received Ad26.COV2.S at low or high dose, single or two shots; roughly five received placebo; per-sample allocation not given. At day 63 after the first vaccine or placebo injection, samples were drawn. Generated by immunoSEQ multiplex PCR, the TCRdb table keeps only in-frame clones and is missing some. The table records approximately 480,000 clones, around 90% of them present only once. The CDR3 contains 14 residues. Trimming left V 3 bases short and J 0 bases short, with 8 bases between. The germline V gene encodes CDR1 SEHNR and CDR2 FQNEAQ (reference sequence). The data were taken from a study of Ad26.COV2.S vaccination and SARS-CoV-2 variants. Study at large: It was the COV1001 Ad26.COV2.S trial arm that included the donor. Intramuscularly, Ad26.COV2.S was given either once or twice, 56 days apart. Study outcomes and limitations: Vaccine and placebo recipients had similar non-spike TCR breadth. Spike-specific TCR breadth in vaccine recipients exceeded that seen in placebo recipients.

The chain joins TRBV7-9 to TRBJ1-1, with no clear D. This sample comprised peripheral blood, obtained in a trial of Ad26.COV2.S vaccine versus placebo. The source is a person between 18 and 65 years old who received the Ad26.COV2.S COVID-19 vaccine or a placebo. CDR3 protein: CASSFPRVNTEAFF. The DNA of the CDR3 is TGTGCCAGCAGCTTTCCCCGGGTGAACACTGAAGCTTTCTTT.